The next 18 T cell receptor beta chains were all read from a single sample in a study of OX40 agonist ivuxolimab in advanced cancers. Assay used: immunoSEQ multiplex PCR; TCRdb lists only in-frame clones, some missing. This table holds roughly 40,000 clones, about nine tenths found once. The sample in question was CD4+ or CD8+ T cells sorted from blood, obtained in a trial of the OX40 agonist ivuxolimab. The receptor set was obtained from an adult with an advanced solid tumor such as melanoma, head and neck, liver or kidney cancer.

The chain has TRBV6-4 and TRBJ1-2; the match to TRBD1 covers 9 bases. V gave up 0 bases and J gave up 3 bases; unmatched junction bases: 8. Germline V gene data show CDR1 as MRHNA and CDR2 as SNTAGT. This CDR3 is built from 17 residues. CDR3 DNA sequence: TGTGCCAGCAGTGACTCTGGGGACAGGGATAAGGACTATGGCTACACCTTC. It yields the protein CASSDSGDRDKDYGYTF.

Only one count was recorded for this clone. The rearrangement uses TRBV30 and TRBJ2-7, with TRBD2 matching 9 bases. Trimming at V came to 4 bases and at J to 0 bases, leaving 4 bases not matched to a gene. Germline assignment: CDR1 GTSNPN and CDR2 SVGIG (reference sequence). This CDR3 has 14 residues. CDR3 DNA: TGTGCCTGGAAGGGACTAGCAAACTCCTACGAGCAGTACTTC. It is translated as CAWKGLANSYEQYF.

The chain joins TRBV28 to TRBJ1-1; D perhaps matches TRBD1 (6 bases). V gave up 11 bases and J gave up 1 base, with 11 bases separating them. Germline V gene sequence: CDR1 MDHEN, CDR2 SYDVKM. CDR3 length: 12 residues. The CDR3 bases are TGTGCCGTAGAGGGGGGGAACACTGAAGCTTTCTTT. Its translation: CAVEGGNTEAFF. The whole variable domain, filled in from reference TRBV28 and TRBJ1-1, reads DVKVTQSSRYLVKRTGEKVFLECVQDMDHENMFWYRQDPGLGLRLIYFSYDVKMKEKGDIPEGYSVSREKKERFSLILESASTNQTSMYLCAVEGGNTEAFFGQGTRLTVV.

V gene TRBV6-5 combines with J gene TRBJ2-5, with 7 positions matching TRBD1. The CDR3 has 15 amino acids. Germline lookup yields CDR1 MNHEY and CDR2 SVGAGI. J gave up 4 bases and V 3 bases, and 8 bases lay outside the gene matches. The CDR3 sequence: CASSYRQGNPETQYF. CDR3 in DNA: TGTGCCAGCAGTTATCGACAGGGAAATCCAGAGACCCAGTACTTC.

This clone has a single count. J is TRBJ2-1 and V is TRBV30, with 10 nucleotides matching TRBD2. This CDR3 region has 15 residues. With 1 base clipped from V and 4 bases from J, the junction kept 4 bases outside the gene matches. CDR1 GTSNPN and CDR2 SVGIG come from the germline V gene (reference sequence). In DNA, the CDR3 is TGTGCCTGGAGTGAGGTAGCGGGAGGATACAATGAGCAGTTCTTC. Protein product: CAWSEVAGGYNEQFF. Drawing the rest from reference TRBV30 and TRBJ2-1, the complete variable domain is SQTIHQWPATLVQPVGSPLSLECTVEGTSNPNLYWYRQAAGRGLQLLFYSVGIGQISSEVPQNLSASRPQDRQFILSSKKLLLSDSGFYLCAWSEVAGGYNEQFFGPGTRLTVL.

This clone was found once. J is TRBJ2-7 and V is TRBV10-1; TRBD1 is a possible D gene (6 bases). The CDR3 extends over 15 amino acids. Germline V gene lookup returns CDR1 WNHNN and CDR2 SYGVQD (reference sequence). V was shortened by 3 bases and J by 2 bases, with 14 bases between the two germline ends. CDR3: CASSDLAGATYEQYF. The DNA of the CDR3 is TGCGCCAGCAGTGATTTGGCAGGGGCCACCTACGAGCAGTACTTC.

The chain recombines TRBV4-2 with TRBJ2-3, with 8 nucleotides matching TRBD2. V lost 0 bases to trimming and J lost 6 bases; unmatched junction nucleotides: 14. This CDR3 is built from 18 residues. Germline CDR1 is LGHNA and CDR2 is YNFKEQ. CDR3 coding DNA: TGTGCCAGCAGCCAAGAAGGAATTGGAGCGGGAGACTCGGATACGCAGTATTTT. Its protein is CASSQEGIGAGDSDTQYF.

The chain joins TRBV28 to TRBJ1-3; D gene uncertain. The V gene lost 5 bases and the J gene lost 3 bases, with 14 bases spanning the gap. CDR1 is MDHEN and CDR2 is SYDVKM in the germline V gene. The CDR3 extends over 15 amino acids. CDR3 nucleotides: TGTGCCAGCAGTCCACTCTGGGGAGGTGGAAACACCATATATTTT. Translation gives CASSPLWGGGNTIYF.

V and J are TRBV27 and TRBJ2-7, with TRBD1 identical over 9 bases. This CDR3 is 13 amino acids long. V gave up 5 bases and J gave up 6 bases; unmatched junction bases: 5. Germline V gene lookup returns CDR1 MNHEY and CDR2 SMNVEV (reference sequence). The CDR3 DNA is TGTGCCAGCAGTACCGGGACAGGGCCCGAGCAGTACTTC. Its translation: CASSTGTGPEQYF.

For the CDR3, the DNA is TGTGCCAGTAGTGGTACGTGGCAGTTGAACACTGAAGCTTTCTTT. It specifies CASSGTWQLNTEAFF. J is TRBJ1-1 and V is TRBV19, with no clear D. In germline, CDR1 is LNHDA, CDR2 SQIVND (reference sequence). Trimming left V 5 bases short and J 0 bases short, with 13 bases between. This CDR3 is built from 15 residues.

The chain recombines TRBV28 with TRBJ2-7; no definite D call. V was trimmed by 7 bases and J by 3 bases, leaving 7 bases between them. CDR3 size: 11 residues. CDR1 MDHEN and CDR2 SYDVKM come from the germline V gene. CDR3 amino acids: CASTLGYEQYF. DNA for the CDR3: TGTGCCAGCACCCTAGGCTACGAGCAGTACTTC.

The CDR3 reads CASSEYVAGSDYEQYF. CDR3 coding DNA: TGTGCCAGCAGTGAATATGTGGCAGGATCTGACTACGAGCAGTACTTC. The chain links TRBV25-1 to TRBJ2-5, with D unresolved. Gene TRBJ2-7 matches the end of the DNA better, so the J call may be wrong. This CDR3 has 16 residues. Germline V lookup: CDR1 MGHDK, CDR2 SYGVNS.

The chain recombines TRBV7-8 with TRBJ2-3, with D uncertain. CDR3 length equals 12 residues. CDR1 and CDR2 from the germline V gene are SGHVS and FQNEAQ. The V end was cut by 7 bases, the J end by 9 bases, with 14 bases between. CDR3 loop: CASTPYMGTQYF. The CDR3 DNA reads TGTGCCAGCACCCCTTATATGGGGACGCAGTATTTT.

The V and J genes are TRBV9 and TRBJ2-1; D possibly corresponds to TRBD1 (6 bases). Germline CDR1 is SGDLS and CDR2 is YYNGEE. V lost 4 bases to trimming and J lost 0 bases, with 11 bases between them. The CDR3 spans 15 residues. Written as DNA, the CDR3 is TGTGCCAGCAGCCCGCAGGGGAACTCCTACAATGAGCAGTTCTTC. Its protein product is CASSPQGNSYNEQFF.

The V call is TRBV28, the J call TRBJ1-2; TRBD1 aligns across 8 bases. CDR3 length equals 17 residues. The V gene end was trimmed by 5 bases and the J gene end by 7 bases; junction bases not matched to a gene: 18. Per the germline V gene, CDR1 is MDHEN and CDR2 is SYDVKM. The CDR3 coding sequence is TGTGCCAGCAGTCTAACATCCCACGGACAGGGAATTGGTGGCTACACCTTC. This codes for CASSLTSHGQGIGGYTF.

CDR3 loop: CSVEDEKYSYEQYF. CDR3 sequence (DNA): TGCAGCGTTGAAGATGAGAAATACTCCTACGAGCAGTACTTC. This chain links TRBV29-1 with TRBJ2-7; D is unresolved. Germline values: CDR1 SQVTM, CDR2 ANQGSEA. Trimming removed 0 bases from V and 0 bases from J, with 9 bases in between. The CDR3 is made up of 14 amino acids.

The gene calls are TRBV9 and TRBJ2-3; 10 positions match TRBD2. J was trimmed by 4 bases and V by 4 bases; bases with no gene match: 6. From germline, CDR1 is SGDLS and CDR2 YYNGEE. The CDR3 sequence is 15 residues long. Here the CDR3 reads CASSPGTSDSDTQYF. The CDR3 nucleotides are TGTGCCAGCAGCCCCGGGACTAGCGATTCAGATACGCAGTATTTT.

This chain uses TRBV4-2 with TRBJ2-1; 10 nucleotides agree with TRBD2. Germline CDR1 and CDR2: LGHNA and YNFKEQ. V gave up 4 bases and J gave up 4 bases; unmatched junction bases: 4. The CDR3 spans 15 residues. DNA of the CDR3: TGTGCCAGCAGCCCGCCGACTAGCGGGTACAATGAGCAGTTCTTC. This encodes CASSPPTSGYNEQFF.